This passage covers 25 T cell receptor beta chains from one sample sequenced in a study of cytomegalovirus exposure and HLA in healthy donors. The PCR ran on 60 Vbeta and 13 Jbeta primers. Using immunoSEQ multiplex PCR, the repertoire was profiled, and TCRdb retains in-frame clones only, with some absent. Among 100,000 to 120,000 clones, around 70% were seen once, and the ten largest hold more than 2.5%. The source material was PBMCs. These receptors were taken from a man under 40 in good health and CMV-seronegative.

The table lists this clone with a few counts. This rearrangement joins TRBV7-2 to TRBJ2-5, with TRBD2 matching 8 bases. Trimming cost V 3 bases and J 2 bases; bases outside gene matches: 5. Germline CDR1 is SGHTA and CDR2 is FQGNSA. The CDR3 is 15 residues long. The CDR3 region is CASSFTSGGQETQYF. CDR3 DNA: TGTGCCAGCAGCTTTACCTCGGGGGGGCAAGAGACCCAGTACTTC.

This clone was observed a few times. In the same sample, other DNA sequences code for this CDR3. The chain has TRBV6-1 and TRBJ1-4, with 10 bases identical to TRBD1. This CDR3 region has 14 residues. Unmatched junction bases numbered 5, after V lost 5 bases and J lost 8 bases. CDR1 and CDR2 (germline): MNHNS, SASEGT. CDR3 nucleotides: TGTGCCAGCAGTCCAGGGACAGGGGAGGAAAAACTGTTTTTT. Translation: CASSPGTGEEKLFF.

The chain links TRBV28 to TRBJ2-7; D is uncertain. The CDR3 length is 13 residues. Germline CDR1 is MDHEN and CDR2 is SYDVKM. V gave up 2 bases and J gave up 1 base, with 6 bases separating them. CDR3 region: CASSLEISYEQYF. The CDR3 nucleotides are TGTGCCAGCAGTTTAGAGATTTCCTACGAGCAGTACTTC.

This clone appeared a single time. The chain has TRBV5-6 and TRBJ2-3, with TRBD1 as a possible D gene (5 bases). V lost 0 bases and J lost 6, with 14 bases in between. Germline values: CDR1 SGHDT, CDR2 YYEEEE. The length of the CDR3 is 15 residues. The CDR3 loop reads CASSLGGQTVDTQYF. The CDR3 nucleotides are TGTGCCAGCAGCTTGGGTGGGCAGACAGTGGATACGCAGTATTTT.

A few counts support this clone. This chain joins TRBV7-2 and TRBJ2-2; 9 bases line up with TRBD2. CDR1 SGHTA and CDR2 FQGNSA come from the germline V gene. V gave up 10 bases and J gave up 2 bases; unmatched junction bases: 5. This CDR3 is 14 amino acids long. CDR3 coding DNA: TGTGCCACCCGGACTAGCGTAAACACCGGGGAGCTGTTTTTT. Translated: CATRTSVNTGELFF.

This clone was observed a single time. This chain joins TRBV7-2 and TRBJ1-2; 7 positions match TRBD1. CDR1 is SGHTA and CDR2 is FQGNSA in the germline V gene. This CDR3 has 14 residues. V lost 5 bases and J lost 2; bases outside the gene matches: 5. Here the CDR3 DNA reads TGTGCCAGCAGCCACGACAGGGCCAACTATGGCTACACCTTC. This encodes CASSHDRANYGYTF.

CDR3 in amino acids: CASSSRQTNEKLFF. The CDR3 nucleotides are TGTGCCAGCAGCTCGAGACAGACGAATGAAAAACTGTTTTTT. The chain combines TRBV13 with TRBJ1-4; the D gene is possibly TRBD1 (5 bases). There are 14 residues in the CDR3. Germline assignment: CDR1 PRHDT and CDR2 FYEKMQ (reference sequence). V dropped 4 bases and J dropped 5 bases, with 11 bases sitting between them. Combining the CDR3 with reference TRBV13 and TRBJ1-4 gives the whole variable domain AAGVIQSPRHLIKEKRETATLKCYPIPRHDTVYWYQQGPGQDPQFLISFYEKMQSDKGSIPDRFSAQQFSDYHSELNMSSLELGDSALYFCASSSRQTNEKLFFGSGTQLSVL.

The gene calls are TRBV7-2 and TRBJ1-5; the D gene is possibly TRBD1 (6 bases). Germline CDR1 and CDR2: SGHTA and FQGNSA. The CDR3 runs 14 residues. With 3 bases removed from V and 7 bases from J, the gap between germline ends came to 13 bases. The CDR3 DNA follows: TGTGCCAGCAGCTTTGACAGGAAGGTGCAGCCCCAGCATTTT. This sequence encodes CASSFDRKVQPQHF.

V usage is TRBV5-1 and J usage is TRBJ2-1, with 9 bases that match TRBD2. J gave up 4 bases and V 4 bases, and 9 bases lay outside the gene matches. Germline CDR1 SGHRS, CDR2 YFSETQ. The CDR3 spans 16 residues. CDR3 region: CASSAEDSGGYNEQFF. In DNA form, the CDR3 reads TGCGCCAGCAGCGCTGAGGACAGCGGGGGGTACAATGAGCAGTTCTTC.

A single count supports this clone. The CDR3 DNA is TGCGCCAGCAGCCAGAGCAGCGGACCGAACACCGGGGAGCTGTTTTTT. Protein product: CASSQSSGPNTGELFF. The chain is built from TRBV4-3 and TRBJ2-2; TRBD2 is a possible D gene (5 bases). There are 16 residues in the CDR3. Trimming took off 3 bases at V and 0 bases at J, with 11 bases between the two ends. Germline CDR1 LGHNA, CDR2 YSLEER.

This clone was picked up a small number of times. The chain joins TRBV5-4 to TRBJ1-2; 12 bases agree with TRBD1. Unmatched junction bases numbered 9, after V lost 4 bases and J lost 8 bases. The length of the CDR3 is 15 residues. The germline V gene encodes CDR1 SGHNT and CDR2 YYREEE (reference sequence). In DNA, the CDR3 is TGTGCCAGCAGCGTGGGGACAGGGGGCACGGGCGGCTACACCTTC. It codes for CASSVGTGGTGGYTF.

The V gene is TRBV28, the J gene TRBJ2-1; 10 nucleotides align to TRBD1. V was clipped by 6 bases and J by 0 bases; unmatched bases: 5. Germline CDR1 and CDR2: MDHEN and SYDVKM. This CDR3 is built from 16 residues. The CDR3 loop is CASRDRGDSSYNEQFF. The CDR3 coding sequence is TGTGCCAGCAGGGACAGGGGGGATAGCTCCTACAATGAGCAGTTCTTC. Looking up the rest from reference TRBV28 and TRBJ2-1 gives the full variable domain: DVKVTQSSRYLVKRTGEKVFLECVQDMDHENMFWYRQDPGLGLRLIYFSYDVKMKEKGDIPEGYSVSREKKERFSLILESASTNQTSMYLCASRDRGDSSYNEQFFGPGTRLTVL.

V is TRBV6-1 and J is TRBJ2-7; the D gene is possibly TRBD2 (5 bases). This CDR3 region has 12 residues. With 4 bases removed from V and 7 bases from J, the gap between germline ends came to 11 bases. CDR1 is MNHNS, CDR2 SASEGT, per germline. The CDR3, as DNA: TGTGCCAGCAGTGCCCGGAGAGGGGAGCAGTACTTC. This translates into CASSARRGEQYF.

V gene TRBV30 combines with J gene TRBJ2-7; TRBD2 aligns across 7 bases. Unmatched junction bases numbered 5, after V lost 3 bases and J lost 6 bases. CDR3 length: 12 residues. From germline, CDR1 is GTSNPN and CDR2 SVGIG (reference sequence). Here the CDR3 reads CAWRREFFEQYF. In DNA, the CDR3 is TGTGCCTGGAGGCGGGAGTTTTTCGAGCAGTACTTC. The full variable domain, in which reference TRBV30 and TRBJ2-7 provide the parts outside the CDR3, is SQTIHQWPATLVQPVGSPLSLECTVEGTSNPNLYWYRQAAGRGLQLLFYSVGIGQISSEVPQNLSASRPQDRQFILSSKKLLLSDSGFYLCAWRREFFEQYFGPGTRLTVT.

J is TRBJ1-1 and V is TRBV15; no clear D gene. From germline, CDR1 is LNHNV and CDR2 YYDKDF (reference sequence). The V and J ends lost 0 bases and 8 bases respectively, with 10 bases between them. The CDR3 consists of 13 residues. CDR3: CATSRDPAGEAFF. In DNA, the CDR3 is TGTGCCACCAGCAGAGATCCAGCCGGGGAAGCTTTCTTT. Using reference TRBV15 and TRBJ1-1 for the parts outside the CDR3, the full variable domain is DAMVIQNPRYQVTQFGKPVTLSCSQTLNHNVMYWYQQKSSQAPKLLFHYYDKDFNNEADTPDNFQSRRPNTSFCFLDIRSPGLGDTAMYLCATSRDPAGEAFFGQGTRLTVV.

The CDR3 coding sequence is TGTGCCAGTAGGCGGACGGGGGTCTACGAGCAGTACTTC. The encoded protein is CASRRTGVYEQYF. The V and J genes are TRBV19 and TRBJ2-7, with D possibly matching TRBD2 (6 bases). Deletions cut 6 bases from V and 3 bases from J, with 12 bases between. There are 13 residues in the CDR3. The germline CDR1 and CDR2 sequences are LNHDA and SQIVND (reference sequence). Complete variable domain (other parts from reference TRBV19 and TRBJ2-7): DGGITQSPKYLFRKEGQNVTLSCEQNLNHDAMYWYRQDPGQGLRLIYYSQIVNDFQKGDIAEGYSVSREKKESFPLTVTSAQKNPTAFYLCASRRTGVYEQYFGPGTRLTVT.

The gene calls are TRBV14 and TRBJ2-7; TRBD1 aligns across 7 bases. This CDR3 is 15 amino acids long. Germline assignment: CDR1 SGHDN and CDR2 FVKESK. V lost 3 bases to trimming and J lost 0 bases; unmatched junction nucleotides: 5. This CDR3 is CASSHDRVSSYEQYF. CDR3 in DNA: TGTGCCAGCAGCCACGACAGGGTTAGCTCCTACGAGCAGTACTTC.

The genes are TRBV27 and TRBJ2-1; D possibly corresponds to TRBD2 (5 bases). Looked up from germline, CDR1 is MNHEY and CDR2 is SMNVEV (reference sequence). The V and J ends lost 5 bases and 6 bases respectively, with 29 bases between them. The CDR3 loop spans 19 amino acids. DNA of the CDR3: TGTGCCAGCAGTGAGTACGGCCGTGGGTTTGGTGGGAGATTCAATGAGCAGTTCTTC. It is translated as CASSEYGRGFGGRFNEQFF.

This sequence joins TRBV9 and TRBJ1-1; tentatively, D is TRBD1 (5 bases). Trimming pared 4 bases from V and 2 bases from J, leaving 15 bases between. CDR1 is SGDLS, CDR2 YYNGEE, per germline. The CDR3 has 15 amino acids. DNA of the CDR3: TGTGCCAGCAGCCCCCAGGCAGGGCTTAACACTGAAGCTTTCTTT. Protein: CASSPQAGLNTEAFF.

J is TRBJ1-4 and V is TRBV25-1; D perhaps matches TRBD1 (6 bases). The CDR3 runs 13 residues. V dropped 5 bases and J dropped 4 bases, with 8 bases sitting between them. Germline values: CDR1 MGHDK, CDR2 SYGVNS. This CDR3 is CASSRGGNEKLFF. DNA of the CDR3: TGTGCCAGCAGTAGAGGGGGTAATGAAAAACTGTTTTTT.

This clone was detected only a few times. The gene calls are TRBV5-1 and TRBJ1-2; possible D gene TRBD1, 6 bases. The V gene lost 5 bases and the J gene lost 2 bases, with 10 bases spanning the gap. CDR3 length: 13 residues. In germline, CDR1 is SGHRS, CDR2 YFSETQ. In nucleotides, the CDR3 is TGCGCCAGCAGTATTACAGGGAACTATGGCTACACCTTC. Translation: CASSITGNYGYTF.

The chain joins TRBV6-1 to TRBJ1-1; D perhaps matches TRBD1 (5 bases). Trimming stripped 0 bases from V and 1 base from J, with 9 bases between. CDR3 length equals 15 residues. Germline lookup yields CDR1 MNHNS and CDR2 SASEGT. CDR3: CASSEAPRENTEAFF. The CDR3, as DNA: TGTGCCAGCAGTGAAGCGCCCAGGGAGAACACTGAAGCTTTCTTT.

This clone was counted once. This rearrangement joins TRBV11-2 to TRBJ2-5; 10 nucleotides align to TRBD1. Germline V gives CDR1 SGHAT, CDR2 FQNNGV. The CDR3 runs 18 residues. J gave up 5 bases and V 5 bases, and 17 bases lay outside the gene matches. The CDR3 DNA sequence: TGTGCCAGCAGCCTTACCGTTTCTCGACAGGGGGCAGGGGAGACCCAGTACTTC. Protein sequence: CASSLTVSRQGAGETQYF.

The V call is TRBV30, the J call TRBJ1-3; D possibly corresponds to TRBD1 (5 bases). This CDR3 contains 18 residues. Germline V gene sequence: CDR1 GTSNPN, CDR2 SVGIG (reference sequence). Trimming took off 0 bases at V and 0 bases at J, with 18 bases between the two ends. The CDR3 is CAWSVLSLGQGSGNTIYF. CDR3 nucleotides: TGTGCCTGGAGTGTATTGAGCTTGGGGCAGGGCTCTGGAAACACCATATATTTT.

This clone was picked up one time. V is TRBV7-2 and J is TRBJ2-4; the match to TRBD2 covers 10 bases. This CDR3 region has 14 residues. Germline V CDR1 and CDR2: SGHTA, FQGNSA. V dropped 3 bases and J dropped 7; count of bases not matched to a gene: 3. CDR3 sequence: CASSLLAGDNIQYF. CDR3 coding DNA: TGTGCCAGCAGCTTGCTAGCGGGAGATAACATTCAGTACTTC.